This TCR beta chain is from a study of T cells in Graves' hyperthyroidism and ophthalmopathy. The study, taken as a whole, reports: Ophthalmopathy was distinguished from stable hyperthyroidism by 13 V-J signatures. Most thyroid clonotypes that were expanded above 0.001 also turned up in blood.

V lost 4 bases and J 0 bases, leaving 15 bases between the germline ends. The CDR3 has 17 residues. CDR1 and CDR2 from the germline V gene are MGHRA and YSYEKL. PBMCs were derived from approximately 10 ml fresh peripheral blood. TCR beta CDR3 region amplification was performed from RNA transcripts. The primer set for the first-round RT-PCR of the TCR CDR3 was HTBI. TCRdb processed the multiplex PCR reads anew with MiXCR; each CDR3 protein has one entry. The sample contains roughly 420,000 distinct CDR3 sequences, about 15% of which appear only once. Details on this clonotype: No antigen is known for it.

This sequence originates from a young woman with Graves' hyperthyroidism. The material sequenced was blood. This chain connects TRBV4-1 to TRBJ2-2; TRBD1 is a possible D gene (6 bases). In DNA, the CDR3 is TGCGCCAGCAGCCGACCCCTAGAGGGGGCGAACACCGGGGAGCTGTTTTTT. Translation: CASSRPLEGANTGELFF.